This T cell receptor (beta chain) stems from a study of response to subunit inactivated influenza vaccine. Study-level points and caveats: It was the authors' suggestion that each seasonal influenza vaccination recruits few new T cells.

This clonotype was counted between two and nine times. Its cognate antigen is unknown. Per germline, CDR1 SQVTM and CDR2 ANQGSEA. V dropped 2 bases and J dropped 2 bases, with 6 bases sitting between them. The CDR3 spans 12 residues. TCRdb called the RT-PCR reads again in MiXCR, with one record for every CDR3 protein. The sample consists of roughly 700,000 distinct CDR3 sequences, approximately 15% of them appearing once. The receptor's source is a man aged 45 to 65 who received an inactivated influenza vaccine. The V gene is TRBV29-1, the J gene TRBJ2-5, with D tentatively TRBD2 (5 bases). This sample comprised PBMCs from blood, obtained about 11 days after vaccination. The CDR3 is CSVEKRQETQYF. The CDR3 DNA follows: TGCAGCGTTGAAAAGCGGCAAGAGACCCAGTACTTC.